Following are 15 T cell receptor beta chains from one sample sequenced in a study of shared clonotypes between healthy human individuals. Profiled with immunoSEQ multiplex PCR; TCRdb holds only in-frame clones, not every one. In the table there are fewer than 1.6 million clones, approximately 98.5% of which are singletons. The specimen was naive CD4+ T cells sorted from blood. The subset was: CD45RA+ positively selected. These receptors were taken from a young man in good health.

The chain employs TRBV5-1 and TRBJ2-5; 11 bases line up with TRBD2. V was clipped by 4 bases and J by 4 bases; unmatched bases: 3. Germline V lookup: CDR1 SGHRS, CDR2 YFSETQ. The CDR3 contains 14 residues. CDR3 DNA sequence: TGCGCCAGCAGCCAGGGGACTAGCGGAGAGACCCAGTACTTC. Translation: CASSQGTSGETQYF. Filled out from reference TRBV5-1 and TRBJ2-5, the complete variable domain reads KAGVTQTPRYLIKTRGQQVTLSCSPISGHRSVSWYQQTPGQGLQFLFEYFSETQRNKGNFPGRFSGRQFSNSRSEMNVSTLELGDSALYLCASSQGTSGETQYFGPGTRLLVL.

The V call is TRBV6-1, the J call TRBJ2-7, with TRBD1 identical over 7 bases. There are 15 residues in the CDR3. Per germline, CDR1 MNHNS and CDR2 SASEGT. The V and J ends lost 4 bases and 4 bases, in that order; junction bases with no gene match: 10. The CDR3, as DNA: TGTGCCAGCAGTGGGCGGGCTGACAGGGTATACGAGCAGTACTTC. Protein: CASSGRADRVYEQYF.

CDR3 sequence: CASSLAFGQGTYEQYF. The DNA of the CDR3 is TGCGCCAGCAGCTTGGCATTTGGACAGGGGACCTACGAGCAGTACTTC. The rearrangement joins TRBV5-1 to TRBJ2-7; 9 bases match TRBD1. The CDR3 has 16 amino acids. Germline V gives CDR1 SGHRS, CDR2 YFSETQ. V was pared by 0 bases and J by 2 bases, with 6 bases of the junction left unmatched. The entire variable domain, with the rest obtained from reference TRBV5-1 and TRBJ2-7, is as follows: KAGVTQTPRYLIKTRGQQVTLSCSPISGHRSVSWYQQTPGQGLQFLFEYFSETQRNKGNFPGRFSGRQFSNSRSEMNVSTLELGDSALYLCASSLAFGQGTYEQYFGPGTRLTVT.

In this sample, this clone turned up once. This CDR3 reads CASSLAGPTYEQYF. The CDR3 DNA sequence: TGTGCCAGCAGTTTAGCGGGACCCACCTACGAGCAGTACTTC. The J gene is TRBJ2-7, the V gene TRBV28, with D perhaps TRBD2 (6 bases). The length of the CDR3 is 14 residues. V was shortened by 2 bases and J by 2 bases, with 10 bases between the two germline ends. CDR1 and CDR2 (germline): MDHEN, SYDVKM.

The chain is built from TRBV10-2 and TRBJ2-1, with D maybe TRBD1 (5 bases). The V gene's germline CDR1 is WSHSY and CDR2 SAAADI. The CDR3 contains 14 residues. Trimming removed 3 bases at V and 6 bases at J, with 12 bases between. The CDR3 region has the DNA TGCGCCAGCAGTGATGCCTACCAGGGCAATGAGCAGTTCTTC. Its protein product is CASSDAYQGNEQFF.

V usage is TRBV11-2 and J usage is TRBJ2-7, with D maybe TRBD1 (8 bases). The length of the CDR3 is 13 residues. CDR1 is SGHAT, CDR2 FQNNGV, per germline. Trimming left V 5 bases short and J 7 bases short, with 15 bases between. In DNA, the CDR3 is TGTGCCAGCAGCCTCTACAGGGGGGGAGAGCAGTACTTC. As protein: CASSLYRGGEQYF.

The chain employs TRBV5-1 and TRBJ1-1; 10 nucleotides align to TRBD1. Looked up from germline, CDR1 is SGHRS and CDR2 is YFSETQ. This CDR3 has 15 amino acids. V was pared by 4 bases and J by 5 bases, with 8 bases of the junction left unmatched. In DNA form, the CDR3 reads TGCGCCAGCAGCACCGGGACAGGGGCAGAGACTGAAGCTTTCTTT. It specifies CASSTGTGAETEAFF.

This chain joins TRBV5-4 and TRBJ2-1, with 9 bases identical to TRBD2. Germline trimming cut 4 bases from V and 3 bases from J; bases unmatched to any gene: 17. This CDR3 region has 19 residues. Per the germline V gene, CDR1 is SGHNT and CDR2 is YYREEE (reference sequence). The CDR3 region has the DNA TGTGCCAGCAGCGGTTTGAGTTTTCTAGCGGGATCGGTCTACAATGAGCAGTTCTTC. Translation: CASSGLSFLAGSVYNEQFF.

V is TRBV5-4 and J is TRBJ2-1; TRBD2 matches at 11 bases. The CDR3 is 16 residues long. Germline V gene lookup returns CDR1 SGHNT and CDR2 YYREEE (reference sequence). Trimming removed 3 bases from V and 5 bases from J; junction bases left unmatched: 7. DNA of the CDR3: TGTGCCAGCAGCTCGTTAGCGGGAGGGCGAAACAATGAGCAGTTCTTC. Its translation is CASSSLAGGRNNEQFF.

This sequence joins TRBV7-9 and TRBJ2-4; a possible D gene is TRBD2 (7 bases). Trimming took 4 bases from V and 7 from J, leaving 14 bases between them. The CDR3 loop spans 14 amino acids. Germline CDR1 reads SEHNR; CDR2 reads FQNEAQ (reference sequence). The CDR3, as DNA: TGTGCCAGCAGCTACTCTGGGGGGGCGAACATTCAGTACTTC. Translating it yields CASSYSGGANIQYF.

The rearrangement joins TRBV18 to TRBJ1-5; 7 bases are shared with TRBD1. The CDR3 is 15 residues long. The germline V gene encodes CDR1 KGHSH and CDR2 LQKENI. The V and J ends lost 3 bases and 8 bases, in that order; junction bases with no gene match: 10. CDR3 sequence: CASSPRQGEMEPQHF. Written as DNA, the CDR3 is TGTGCCAGCTCACCTAGACAGGGTGAAATGGAGCCCCAGCATTTT.

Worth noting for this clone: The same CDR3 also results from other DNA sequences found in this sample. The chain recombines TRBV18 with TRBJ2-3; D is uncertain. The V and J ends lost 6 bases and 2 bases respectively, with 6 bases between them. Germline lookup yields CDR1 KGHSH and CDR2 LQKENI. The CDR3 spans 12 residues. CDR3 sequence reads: CASSPNTDTQYF. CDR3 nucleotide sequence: TGTGCCAGCTCGCCTAACACAGATACGCAGTATTTT.

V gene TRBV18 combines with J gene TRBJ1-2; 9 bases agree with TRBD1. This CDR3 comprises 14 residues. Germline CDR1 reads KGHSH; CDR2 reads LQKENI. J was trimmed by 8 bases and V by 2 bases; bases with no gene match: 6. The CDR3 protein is CASSPTGQGHGYTF. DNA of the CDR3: TGTGCCAGCTCACCAACGGGACAGGGACACGGCTACACCTTC.

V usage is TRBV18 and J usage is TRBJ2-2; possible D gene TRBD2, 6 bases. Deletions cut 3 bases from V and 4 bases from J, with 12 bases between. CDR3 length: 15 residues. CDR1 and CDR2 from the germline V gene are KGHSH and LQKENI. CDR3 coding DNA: TGTGCCAGCTCACCCCGGCTAGCGACCACCGGGGAGCTGTTTTTT. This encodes CASSPRLATTGELFF.

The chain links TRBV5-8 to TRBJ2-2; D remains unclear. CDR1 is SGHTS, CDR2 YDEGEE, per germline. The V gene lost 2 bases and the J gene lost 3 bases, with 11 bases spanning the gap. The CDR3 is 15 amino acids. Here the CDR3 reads CASSFPSWDTGELFF. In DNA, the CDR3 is TGTGCCAGCAGCTTTCCATCTTGGGACACCGGGGAGCTGTTTTTT.